Shown below are 20 T cell receptor beta chains from a single sample sequenced in a study of identical twins. MiXCR, run by TCRdb on the 5' RACE reads, gives a single entry per CDR3 protein. In the table there are about 530,000 distinct CDR3 sequences, around 22% of which are singletons. These data were likewise used in another study, on yellow fever vaccine responses in identical twins.

The sample comprised CD4+ T cells sorted from blood. The receptors come from a young woman in good health.

This clonotype was seen just once. The rearrangement joins TRBV20-1 to TRBJ2-2; 10 bases fit TRBD2. The CDR3 is made up of 16 amino acids. CDR1 and CDR2 from the germline V gene are DFQATT and SNEGSKA (reference sequence). The CDR3 DNA reads TGCAGGGTTGATACTAGCGGGATAGAGGGCACCGGGGAGCTGTTTTTT. Its protein is CRVDTSGIEGTGELFF.

The sample holds a few counts of this clonotype. The V gene is TRBV6-1, the J gene TRBJ2-1; 12 nucleotides agree with TRBD2. In germline, CDR1 is MNHNS, CDR2 SASEGT. The V segment lost 4 bases and the J segment 3 bases; nucleotides outside the gene matches: 7. This CDR3 contains 17 residues. CDR3 protein: CASSVTSGGSHYNEQFF. The CDR3 nucleotides are TGTGCCAGCAGTGTAACTAGCGGGGGGTCTCACTACAATGAGCAGTTCTTC.

This clonotype has just a few counts. The chain joins TRBV25-1 to TRBJ2-2, with 10 bases aligning to TRBD1. The V gene end was trimmed by 2 bases and the J gene end by 1 base; junction bases not matched to a gene: 10. The germline V gene encodes CDR1 MGHDK and CDR2 SYGVNS. This CDR3 spans 19 amino acids. CDR3 amino acids: CASSELPGQGGKNTGELFF. In DNA form, the CDR3 reads TGTGCCAGCAGTGAACTCCCCGGACAGGGGGGGAAGAACACCGGGGAGCTGTTTTTT.

This clonotype was seen more than once but under ten times. The rearrangement uses TRBV12-3 or TRBV12-4 and TRBJ2-5; 11 bases match TRBD1. The CDR3 has 14 amino acids. The V gene end was trimmed by 5 bases and the J gene end by 5 bases; junction bases not matched to a gene: 4. The CDR3 sequence: CASSRDRGTETQYF. The CDR3 region has the DNA TGTGCCAGCAGTCGGGACAGGGGGACGGAGACCCAGTACTTC.

The genes are TRBV10-3 and TRBJ1-3, with D tentatively TRBD1 (6 bases). CDR1 ENHRY and CDR2 SYGVKD come from the germline V gene. V shed 6 bases and J shed 4 bases, with 13 bases lying between them. The CDR3 loop spans 14 amino acids. This CDR3 reads CAIRATGSGNTIYF. As DNA, the CDR3 is TGTGCCATCAGGGCGACAGGATCCGGAAACACCATATATTTT.

This clonotype was recorded only once. V is TRBV5-1 and J is TRBJ1-1, with TRBD1 matching 7 bases. Germline V gives CDR1 SGHRS, CDR2 YFSETQ. The ends lost 5 bases at V and 5 bases at J; junction bases unmatched: 9. The CDR3 consists of 14 residues. The CDR3 region has the DNA TGCGCCAGCAGACACAGGGGAGAGAGAACTGAAGCTTTCTTT. Protein product: CASRHRGERTEAFF.

This clonotype was observed many times. The chain uses TRBV19 and TRBJ2-5; perhaps TRBD2 as D (5 bases). V gave up 5 bases and J gave up 5 bases, with 9 bases separating them. The CDR3 has 12 residues. Germline V gives CDR1 LNHDA, CDR2 SQIVND (reference sequence). This chain's CDR3 is CASSEGQETQYF. CDR3 nucleotides: TGTGCCAGTAGTGAGGGCCAGGAGACCCAGTACTTC.

The J gene is TRBJ2-1, the V gene TRBV24-1, with TRBD2 as a possible D gene (6 bases). This CDR3 region has 16 residues. Germline lookup yields CDR1 KGHDR and CDR2 SFDVKD. Trimming left V 3 bases short and J 12 bases short, with 23 bases between. In DNA form, the CDR3 reads TGTGCCACCAGTGATCCCAAACCGGGACTTGAGGTCGCGCAGTTCTTC. Amino acids: CATSDPKPGLEVAQFF.

The gene calls are TRBV20-1 and TRBJ1-5; 7 nucleotides align to TRBD1. Germline V gives CDR1 DFQATT, CDR2 SNEGSKA (reference sequence). The CDR3 covers 14 residues. V shed 8 bases, J shed 0 bases, and the junction held 7 bases outside the gene matches. The CDR3 loop is CSIIGGASNQPQHF. In DNA form, the CDR3 reads TGCAGTATTATAGGGGGCGCTAGCAATCAGCCCCAGCATTTT.

J is TRBJ1-4 and V is TRBV20-1; TRBD1 might be the D (6 bases). Germline V CDR1 and CDR2: DFQATT, SNEGSKA (reference sequence). The V end lost 2 bases, the J end lost 8 bases, and 30 bases lay between the germline ends. CDR3 size: 19 residues. CDR3 amino acids: CSARPHAGAPAALSEKLFF. Written as DNA, the CDR3 is TGCAGTGCTAGACCCCATGCGGGGGCCCCTGCCGCCCTCTCGGAAAAACTGTTTTTT.

This clonotype was detected ten times or more. The CDR3 DNA sequence: TGCGCCAGCAGCCTCATTCCCGGGACAGGGGGCCCTTCTGGGGCCAACGTCCTGACTTTC. This gives the protein CASSLIPGTGGPSGANVLTF. The chain links TRBV5-1 to TRBJ2-6; 12 bases align to TRBD1. V lost 4 bases and J lost 1; bases outside the gene matches: 12. The germline gives CDR1 SGHRS, CDR2 YFSETQ. This CDR3 is built from 20 residues.

V is TRBV5-1 and J is TRBJ2-3; TRBD1 or TRBD2 may be the D gene (6 bases each). CDR3 size: 14 residues. V lost 0 bases and J lost 5, with 10 bases in between. From germline, CDR1 is SGHRS and CDR2 YFSETQ. CDR3 DNA sequence: TGCGCCAGCAGCTTGGAGGGGGGCGGAGATACGCAGTATTTT. Protein: CASSLEGGGDTQYF.

This clonotype was seen only once. The V call is TRBV20-1, the J call TRBJ2-3, with D perhaps TRBD2 (5 bases). The CDR3 has 13 amino acids. Deletions cut 3 bases from V and 2 bases from J, with 9 bases between. Looked up from germline, CDR1 is DFQATT and CDR2 is SNEGSKA (reference sequence). CDR3 in DNA: TGCAGTGCTAGCCTAGCCCACACAGATACGCAGTATTTT. Amino acids: CSASLAHTDTQYF.

Only a few counts were recorded for this clonotype. The chain has TRBV7-9 and TRBJ2-5; 9 bases agree with TRBD1. CDR1 is SEHNR and CDR2 is FQNEAQ in the germline V gene (reference sequence). The CDR3 sequence is 16 residues long. V lost 2 bases and J lost 5; bases outside the gene matches: 9. CDR3 loop: CASSLFPGQGRETQYF. The CDR3 bases are TGTGCCAGCAGCTTATTTCCGGGACAGGGTCGGGAGACCCAGTACTTC.

The chain recombines TRBV12-5 with TRBJ2-1; D may correspond to TRBD1 or TRBD2 (7 bases each). V gave up 6 bases and J gave up 9 bases, with 24 bases separating them. CDR1 and CDR2 (germline): LGHNT, FRNRAP. The CDR3 extends over 16 amino acids. The CDR3 is CASGFGRGLGLGEQFF. For the CDR3, the DNA is TGTGCTAGTGGATTTGGGAGGGGGCTTGGGTTGGGTGAGCAGTTCTTC.

This chain uses TRBV15 with TRBJ2-1; 9 nucleotides line up with TRBD2. CDR1 is LNHNV, CDR2 YYDKDF, per germline (reference sequence). V gave up 1 base and J gave up 7 bases; unmatched junction bases: 5. CDR3 size: 15 residues. This CDR3 is CATSRALAGGNEQFF. CDR3 DNA sequence: TGTGCCACCAGCAGAGCCCTGGCGGGAGGGAATGAGCAGTTCTTC.

This clonotype was seen a few times. In DNA, the CDR3 is TGTGCCAGCAGCGTAGCTGGGACTGTAAACACCGGGGAGCTGTTTTTT. Amino acids: CASSVAGTVNTGELFF. This chain joins TRBV9 and TRBJ2-2; D possibly corresponds to TRBD2 (6 bases). Looked up from germline, CDR1 is SGDLS and CDR2 is YYNGEE. The V end was cut by 0 bases, the J end by 2 bases, with 11 bases between. CDR3 length: 16 residues.

This sequence joins TRBV5-1 and TRBJ2-1; the match to TRBD2 covers 7 bases. Trimming took 4 bases from V and 7 from J; bases not matched to a gene: 8. This CDR3 comprises 14 residues. Germline assignment: CDR1 SGHRS and CDR2 YFSETQ. The CDR3 nucleotides are TGCGCCAGCAGCCCAGGGCGGGAGTGGAATGAGCAGTTCTTC. Protein sequence: CASSPGREWNEQFF.

The sample holds a few counts of this clonotype. The chain combines TRBV12-5 with TRBJ2-3; 9 bases match TRBD2. Germline V lookup: CDR1 LGHNT, CDR2 FRNRAP. The CDR3 is 16 amino acids. J lost 0 bases, V lost 2 bases, and 3 bases had no gene match. The CDR3, as DNA: TGTGCTAGTGGTTTGACAACTAGCGGGAGCACAGATACGCAGTATTTT. Translating it yields CASGLTTSGSTDTQYF.

There are a few counts of this clonotype. The rearrangement joins TRBV3-1 to TRBJ2-2; possible D gene TRBD2, 5 bases. There are 14 residues in the CDR3. Germline values: CDR1 LGHDT, CDR2 YNNKEL (reference sequence). V lost 6 bases and J lost 1, with 9 bases in between. The CDR3 nucleotides read TGTGCCAGCAGGTCGAGCGGGAACACCGGGGAGCTGTTTTTT. This gives the protein CASRSSGNTGELFF.